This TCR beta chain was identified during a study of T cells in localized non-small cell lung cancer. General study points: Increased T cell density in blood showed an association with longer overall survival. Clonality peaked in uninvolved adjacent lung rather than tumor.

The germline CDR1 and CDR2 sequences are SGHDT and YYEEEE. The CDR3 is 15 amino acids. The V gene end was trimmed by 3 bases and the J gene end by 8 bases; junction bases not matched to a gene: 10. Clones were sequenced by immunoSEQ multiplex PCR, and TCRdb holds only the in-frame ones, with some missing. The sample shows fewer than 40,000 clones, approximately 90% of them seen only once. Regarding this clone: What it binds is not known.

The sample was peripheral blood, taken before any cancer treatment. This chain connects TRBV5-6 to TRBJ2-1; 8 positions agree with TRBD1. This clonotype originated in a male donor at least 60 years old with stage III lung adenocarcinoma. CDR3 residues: CASSSRDRPGYEQFF. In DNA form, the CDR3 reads TGTGCCAGCAGCTCACGGGACAGGCCGGGCTATGAGCAGTTCTTC. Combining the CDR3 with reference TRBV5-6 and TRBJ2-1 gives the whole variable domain DAGVTQSPTHLIKTRGQQVTLRCSPKSGHDTVSWYQQALGQGPQFIFQYYEEEERQRGNFPDRFSGHQFPNYSSELNVNALLLGDSALYLCASSSRDRPGYEQFFGPGTRLTVL.